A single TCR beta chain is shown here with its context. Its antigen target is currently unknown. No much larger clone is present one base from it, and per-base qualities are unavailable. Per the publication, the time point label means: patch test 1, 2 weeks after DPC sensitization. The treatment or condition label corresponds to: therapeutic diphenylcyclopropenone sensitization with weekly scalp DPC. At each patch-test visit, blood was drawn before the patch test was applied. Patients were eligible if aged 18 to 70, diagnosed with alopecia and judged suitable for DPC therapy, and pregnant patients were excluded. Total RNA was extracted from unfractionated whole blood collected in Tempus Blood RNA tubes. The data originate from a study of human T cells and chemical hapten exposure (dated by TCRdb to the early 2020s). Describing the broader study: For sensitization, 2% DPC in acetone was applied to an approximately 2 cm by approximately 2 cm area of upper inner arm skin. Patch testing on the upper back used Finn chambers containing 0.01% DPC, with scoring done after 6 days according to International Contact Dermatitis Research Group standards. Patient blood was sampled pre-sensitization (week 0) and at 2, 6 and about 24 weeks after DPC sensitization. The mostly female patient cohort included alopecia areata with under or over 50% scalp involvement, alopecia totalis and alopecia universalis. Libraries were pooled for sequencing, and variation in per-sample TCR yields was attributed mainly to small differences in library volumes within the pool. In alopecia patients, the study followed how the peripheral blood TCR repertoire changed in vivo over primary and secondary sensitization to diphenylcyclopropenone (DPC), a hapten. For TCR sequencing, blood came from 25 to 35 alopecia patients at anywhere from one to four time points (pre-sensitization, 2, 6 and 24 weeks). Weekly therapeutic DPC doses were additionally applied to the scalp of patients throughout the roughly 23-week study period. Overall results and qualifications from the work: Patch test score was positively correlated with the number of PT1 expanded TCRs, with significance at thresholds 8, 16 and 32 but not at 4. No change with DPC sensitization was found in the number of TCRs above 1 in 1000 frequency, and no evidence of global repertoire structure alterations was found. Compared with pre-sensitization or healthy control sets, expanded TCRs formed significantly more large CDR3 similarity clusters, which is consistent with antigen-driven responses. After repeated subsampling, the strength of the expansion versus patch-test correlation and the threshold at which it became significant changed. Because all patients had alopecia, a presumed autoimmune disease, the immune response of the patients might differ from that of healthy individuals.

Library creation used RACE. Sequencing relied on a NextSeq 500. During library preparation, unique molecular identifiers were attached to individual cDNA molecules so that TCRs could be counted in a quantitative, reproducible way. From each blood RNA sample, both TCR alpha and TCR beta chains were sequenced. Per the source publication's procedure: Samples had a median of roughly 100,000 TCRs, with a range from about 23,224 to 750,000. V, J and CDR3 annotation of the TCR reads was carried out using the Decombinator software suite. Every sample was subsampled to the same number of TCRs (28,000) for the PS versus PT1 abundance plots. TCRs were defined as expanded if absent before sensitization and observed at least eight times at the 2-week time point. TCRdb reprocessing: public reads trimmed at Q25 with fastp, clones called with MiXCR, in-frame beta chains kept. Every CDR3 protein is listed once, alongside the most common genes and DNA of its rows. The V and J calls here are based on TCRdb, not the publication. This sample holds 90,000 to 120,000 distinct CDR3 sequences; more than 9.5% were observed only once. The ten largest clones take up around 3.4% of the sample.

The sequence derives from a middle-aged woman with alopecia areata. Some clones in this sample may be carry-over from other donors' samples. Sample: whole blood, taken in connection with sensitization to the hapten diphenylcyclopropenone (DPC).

The DNA reads TGTGCCAGCAGTTACTCGACCCGGGCCACTGAAGCTTTCTTT. Protein translation: CASSYSTRATEAFF. The chain uses TRBV6-2 or TRBV6-3 and TRBJ1-1; the D gene identity is not certain. The trim is 0 bases for V and 4 bases for J, with a gap of 9 bases between the germline ends. CDR1 and CDR2 (MNHEY, SVGEGT) derive from the germline V gene. Including the terminal cysteine and phenylalanine, the CDR3 comprises 14 residues. The DNA shown is the 42-base CDR3, in frame from base 1.